This record covers a single TCR beta chain. These data are taken from a study of blood T cell repertoires in COVID-19. Study summary: From the United States, Italy and Spain came samples of acute and convalescent COVID-19.

Per the authors' pipeline: Amplification of reference gene primers provided the estimated nucleated cell counts. TCRdb's table, derived via immunoSEQ multiplex PCR, lists solely in-frame clones and lacks some. From that table come the V and J calls and clone size; the DNA was used to work out D and trimming. Seen here are some 82,000 clones, more than 70% observed once, and the top ten hold 39%. The CDR3 contains 16 residues. Germline trimming cut 0 bases from V and 5 bases from J; bases unmatched to any gene: 4. The germline V gene has CDR1 SGHAT and CDR2 FQNNGV. Sequenced: peripheral blood. The receptor was isolated from a man older than 75 with active or convalescent COVID-19. The chain couples TRBV11-2 to TRBJ2-1; 10 nucleotides line up with TRBD2. The CDR3 here is CASSLEASGGNNEQFF. DNA of the CDR3: TGTGCCAGCAGCTTAGAGGCTAGCGGGGGTAACAATGAGCAGTTCTTC.